The present TCR beta chain was sequenced within a study of blood T cells in healthy people across ages. Germline CDR1 is SGHRS and CDR2 is YFSETQ. Trimming pared 4 bases from V and 4 bases from J, leaving 12 bases between. The CDR3 consists of 13 residues. PCR was performed a second time for roughly 6 to 12 cycles using a sample-barcoded 5' primer and a J-beta primer mix. TCRdb re-called the 5' RACE reads with MiXCR, one entry per CDR3 protein. The sample has around 800,000 distinct CDR3 sequences, more than 25% seen once; the top ten hold 3%. A further study also used this sample, focusing on T cells of mothers and their children.

This receptor was taken from a boy under 18 in good health. V is TRBV5-1 and J is TRBJ2-7, with D tentatively TRBD2 (6 bases). The material sequenced was blood. The CDR3 here is CASSPEGLYEQYF. The CDR3 DNA reads TGCGCCAGCAGCCCGGAGGGGTTATACGAGCAGTACTTC.